This TCR beta chain was sequenced during a study of blood T cell repertoires in COVID-19. Study at large: The United States, Italy and Spain provided the acute and convalescent COVID-19 samples.

Only one count was recorded for this clone. Participants, 18 to 89 years old, spanned about 26 US areas. Donors were grouped by their self-reported clinical history. For recovered donors of Cohort 3, there were two negative PCRs, clearance, or symptom resolution. The CDR3 totals 18 residues. CDR1 and CDR2 from the germline V gene are LNHDA and SQIVND (reference sequence). The germline V and J ends were trimmed by 6 bases and 1 base, with 21 bases remaining between them. Libraries were prepared by immunoSEQ multiplex PCR; TCRdb keeps only in-frame clonotypes and omits some of them. Seen here are about 230,000 clones, roughly four fifths observed once, and the top ten hold roughly 1.8%.

This receptor was identified in a man in his 60s who had recovered from COVID-19. Sample: PBMCs or T cells enriched from blood (not recorded which). The chain carries TRBV19 and TRBJ2-2; a possible D gene is TRBD1 (8 bases). This chain's CDR3 is CASSLGRGQVENTGELFF. The CDR3 nucleotides read TGTGCCAGTAGCTTAGGGAGGGGACAGGTTGAGAACACCGGGGAGCTGTTTTTT. The full variable domain, with the rest looked up from reference TRBV19 and TRBJ2-2, is DGGITQSPKYLFRKEGQNVTLSCEQNLNHDAMYWYRQDPGQGLRLIYYSQIVNDFQKGDIAEGYSVSREKKESFPLTVTSAQKNPTAFYLCASSLGRGQVENTGELFFGEGSRLTVL.